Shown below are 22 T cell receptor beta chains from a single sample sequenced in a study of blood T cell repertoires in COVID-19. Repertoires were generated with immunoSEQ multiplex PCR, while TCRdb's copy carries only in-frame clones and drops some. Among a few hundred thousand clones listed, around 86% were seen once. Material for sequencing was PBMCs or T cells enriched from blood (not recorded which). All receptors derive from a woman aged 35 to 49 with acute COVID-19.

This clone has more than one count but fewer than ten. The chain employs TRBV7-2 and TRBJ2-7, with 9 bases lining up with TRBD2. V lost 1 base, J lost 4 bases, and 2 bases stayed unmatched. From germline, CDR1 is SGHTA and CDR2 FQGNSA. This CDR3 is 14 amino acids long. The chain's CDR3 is CASSLGTSVYEQYF. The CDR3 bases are TGTGCCAGCAGCTTAGGGACTAGCGTATACGAGCAGTACTTC.

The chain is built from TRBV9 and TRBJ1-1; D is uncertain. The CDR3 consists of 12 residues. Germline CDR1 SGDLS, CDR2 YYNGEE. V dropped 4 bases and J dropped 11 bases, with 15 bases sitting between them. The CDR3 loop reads CASSPRPPRAFF. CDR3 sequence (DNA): TGTGCCAGCAGCCCCAGACCGCCTAGGGCTTTCTTT.

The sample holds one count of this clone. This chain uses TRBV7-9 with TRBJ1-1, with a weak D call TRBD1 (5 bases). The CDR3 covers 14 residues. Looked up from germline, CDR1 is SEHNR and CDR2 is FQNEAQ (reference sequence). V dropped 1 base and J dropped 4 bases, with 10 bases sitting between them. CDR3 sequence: CASSLVSDSTEAFF. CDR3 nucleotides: TGTGCCAGCAGCTTAGTGAGCGACAGCACTGAAGCTTTCTTT.

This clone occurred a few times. The CDR3 spells CASSSGTGANIQYF. The CDR3 DNA sequence: TGTGCCAGCAGCTCTGGGACAGGAGCAAACATTCAGTACTTC. The rearrangement joins TRBV9 to TRBJ2-4; 8 bases align to TRBD1. V was clipped by 4 bases and J by 6 bases; unmatched bases: 6. The CDR3 covers 14 residues. From germline, CDR1 is SGDLS and CDR2 YYNGEE.

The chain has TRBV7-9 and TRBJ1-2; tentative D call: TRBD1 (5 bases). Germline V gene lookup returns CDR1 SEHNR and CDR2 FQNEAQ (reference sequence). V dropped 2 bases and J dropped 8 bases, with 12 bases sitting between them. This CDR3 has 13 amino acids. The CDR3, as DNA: TGTGCCAGCAGCTTAAGGGACTCTAGAGGCTACACCTTC. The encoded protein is CASSLRDSRGYTF.

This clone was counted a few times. CDR3 nucleotides: TGTGCCAGCAGTTTCCTAGCGGCTCCCTACAATGAGCAGTTCTTC. Protein product: CASSFLAAPYNEQFF. The rearrangement uses TRBV27 and TRBJ2-1; 7 bases align to TRBD2. Germline assignment: CDR1 MNHEY and CDR2 SMNVEV (reference sequence). After removal of 3 bases from V and 2 bases from J, the junction contained 4 bases not matched to a gene. This CDR3 spans 15 amino acids.

The DNA for the CDR3 is TGTGCCAGCAGCAAAGGACTAGCAGGCTACGAGCAGTACTTC. Residues: CASSKGLAGYEQYF. V usage is TRBV3-1 (or the pseudogene TRBV3-2) and J usage is TRBJ2-7; TRBD2 matches at 8 bases. Trimming took 5 bases from V and 3 from J; bases not matched to a gene: 6. This CDR3 is 14 amino acids long. Germline-derived CDR1 and CDR2 are LGHDT and YNNKEL (reference sequence).

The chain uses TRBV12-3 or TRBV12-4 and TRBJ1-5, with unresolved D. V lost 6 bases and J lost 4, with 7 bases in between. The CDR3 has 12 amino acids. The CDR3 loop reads CASRSKNQPQHF. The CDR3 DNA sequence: TGTGCCAGCAGGTCCAAAAATCAGCCCCAGCATTTT.

The CDR3: CAWSVGRAPGTEAFF. CDR3 DNA sequence: TGTGCCTGGAGTGTAGGTAGGGCCCCGGGGACTGAAGCTTTCTTT. V usage is TRBV30 and J usage is TRBJ1-1; D ambiguous. The germline V gene has CDR1 GTSNPN and CDR2 SVGIG (reference sequence). V was cut by 0 bases and J by 5 bases, with 16 bases left in between. This CDR3 is 15 amino acids long. The entire variable domain, with the rest obtained from reference TRBV30 and TRBJ1-1, is as follows: SQTIHQWPATLVQPVGSPLSLECTVEGTSNPNLYWYRQAAGRGLQLLFYSVGIGQISSEVPQNLSASRPQDRQFILSSKKLLLSDSGFYLCAWSVGRAPGTEAFFGQGTRLTVV.

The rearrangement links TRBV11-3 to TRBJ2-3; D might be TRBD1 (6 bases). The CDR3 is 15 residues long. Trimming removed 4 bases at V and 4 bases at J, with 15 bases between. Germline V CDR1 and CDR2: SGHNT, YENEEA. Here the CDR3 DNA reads TGTGCCAGCAGCTCAGGGGACCGTGCGGCAGATACGCAGTATTTT. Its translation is CASSSGDRAADTQYF. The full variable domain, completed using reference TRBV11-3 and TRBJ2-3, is EAGVVQSPRYKIIEKKQPVAFWCNPISGHNTLYWYLQNLGQGPELLIRYENEEAVDDSQLPKDRFSAERLKGVDSTLKIQPAELGDSAVYLCASSSGDRAADTQYFGPGTRLTVL.

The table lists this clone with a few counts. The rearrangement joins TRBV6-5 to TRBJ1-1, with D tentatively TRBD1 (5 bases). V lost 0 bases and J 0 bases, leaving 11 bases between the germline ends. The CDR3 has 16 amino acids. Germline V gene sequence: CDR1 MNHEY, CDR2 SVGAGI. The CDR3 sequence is CASSYSGGSMNTEAFF. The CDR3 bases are TGTGCCAGCAGTTACTCGGGGGGGTCTATGAACACTGAAGCTTTCTTT.

The CDR3 reads CASSYRGRIGYGYTF. The CDR3 DNA reads as TGTGCCAGCAGTTACAGGGGGCGGATCGGATATGGCTACACCTTC. This rearrangement joins TRBV28 to TRBJ1-2, with 9 bases matching TRBD1. Germline values: CDR1 MDHEN, CDR2 SYDVKM. This CDR3 has 15 amino acids. The junction had 8 bases not matched to a gene; V was cut back by 4 bases and J by 5 bases.

The CDR3 DNA follows: TGTGCCAGCAGAACAGGGCCGCGGAATTCACCCCTCCACTTT. This encodes CASRTGPRNSPLHF. The chain recombines TRBV7-9 with TRBJ1-6; D is perhaps TRBD1 (6 bases). The CDR3 is made up of 14 amino acids. The V end was cut by 6 bases, the J end by 7 bases, with 13 bases between. The germline gives CDR1 SEHNR, CDR2 FQNEAQ (reference sequence).

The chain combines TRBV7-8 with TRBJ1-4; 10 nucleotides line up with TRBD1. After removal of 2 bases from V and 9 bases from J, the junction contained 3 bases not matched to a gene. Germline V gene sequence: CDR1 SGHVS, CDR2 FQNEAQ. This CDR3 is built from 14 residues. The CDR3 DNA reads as TGTGCCAGCAGCTTAAGACAGGGGGCGCAAAAACTGTTTTTT. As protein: CASSLRQGAQKLFF. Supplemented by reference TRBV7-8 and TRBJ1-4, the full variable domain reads GAGVSQSPRYKVAKRGQDVALRCDPISGHVSLFWYQQALGQGPEFLTYFQNEAQLDKSGLPSDRFFAERPEGSVSTLKIQRTQQEDSAVYLCASSLRQGAQKLFFGSGTQLSVL.

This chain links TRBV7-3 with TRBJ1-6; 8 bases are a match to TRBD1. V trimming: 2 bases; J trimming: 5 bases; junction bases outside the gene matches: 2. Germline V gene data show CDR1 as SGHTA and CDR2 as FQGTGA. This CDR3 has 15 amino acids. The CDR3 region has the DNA TGTGCCAGCAGCTTACAGGGGGCGCATAATTCACCCCTCCACTTT. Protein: CASSLQGAHNSPLHF.

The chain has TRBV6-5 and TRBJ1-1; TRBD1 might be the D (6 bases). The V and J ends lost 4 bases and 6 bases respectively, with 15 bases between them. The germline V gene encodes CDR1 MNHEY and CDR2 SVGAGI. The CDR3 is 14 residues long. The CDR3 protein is CASSSGRGFAEAFF. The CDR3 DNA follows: TGTGCCAGCAGTTCGGGAAGGGGGTTCGCTGAAGCTTTCTTT.

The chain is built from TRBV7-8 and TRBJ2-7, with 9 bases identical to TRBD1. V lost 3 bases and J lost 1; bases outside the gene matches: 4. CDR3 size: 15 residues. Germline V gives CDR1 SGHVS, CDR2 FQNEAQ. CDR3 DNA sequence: TGTGCCAGCAGCTTTAGACAGGGGGTGTCCTACGAGCAGTACTTC. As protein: CASSFRQGVSYEQYF.

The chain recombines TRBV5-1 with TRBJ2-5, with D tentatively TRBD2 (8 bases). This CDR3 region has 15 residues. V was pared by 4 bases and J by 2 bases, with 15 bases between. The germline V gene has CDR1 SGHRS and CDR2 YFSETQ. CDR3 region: CASSRTGGGQETQYF. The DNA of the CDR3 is TGCGCCAGCAGCAGGACAGGCGGGGGGCAAGAGACCCAGTACTTC.

The DNA for the CDR3 is TGTGCCAGCAGGCCGATAGATCAAGCCTACGAGCAGTACTTC. This gives the protein CASRPIDQAYEQYF. The rearrangement joins TRBV27 to TRBJ2-7, with D unclear. Per germline, CDR1 MNHEY and CDR2 SMNVEV (reference sequence). V dropped 6 bases and J dropped 2 bases, with 14 bases sitting between them. The CDR3 has 14 amino acids.

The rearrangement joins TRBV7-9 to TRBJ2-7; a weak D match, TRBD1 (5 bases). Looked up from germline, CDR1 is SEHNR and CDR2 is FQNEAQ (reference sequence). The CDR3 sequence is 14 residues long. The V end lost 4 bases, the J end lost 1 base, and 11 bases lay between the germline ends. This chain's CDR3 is CASSSFTGSYEQYF. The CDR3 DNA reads TGTGCCAGCAGCTCCTTTACAGGTTCCTACGAGCAGTACTTC. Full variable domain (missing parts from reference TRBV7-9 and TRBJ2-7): DTGVSQNPRHKITKRGQNVTFRCDPISEHNRLYWYRQTLGQGPEFLTYFQNEAQLEKSRLLSDRFSAERPKGSFSTLEIQRTEQGDSAMYLCASSSFTGSYEQYFGPGTRLTVT.

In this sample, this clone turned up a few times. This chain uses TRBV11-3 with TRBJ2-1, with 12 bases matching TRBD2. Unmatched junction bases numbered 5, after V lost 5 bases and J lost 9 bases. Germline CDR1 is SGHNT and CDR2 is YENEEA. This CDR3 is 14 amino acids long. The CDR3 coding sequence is TGTGCCAGCAGCGTGCTAGCGGGAGGGGGTGAGCAGTTCTTC. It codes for CASSVLAGGGEQFF.

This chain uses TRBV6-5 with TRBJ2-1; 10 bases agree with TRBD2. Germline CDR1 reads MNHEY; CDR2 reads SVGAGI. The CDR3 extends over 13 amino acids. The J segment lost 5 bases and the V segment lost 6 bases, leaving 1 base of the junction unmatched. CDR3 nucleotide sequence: TGTGCCAGCAGCCTAGCGGGAGACAATGAGCAGTTCTTC. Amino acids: CASSLAGDNEQFF.